This TCR beta chain derives from a study of CD8 T cells in Susac syndrome. RNA in amounts of about 0.5 to 1 ug was reverse transcribed with random hexamers. An immunoSEQ multiplex PCR amplified TCR beta CDR3 over 54 Vbeta and 13 Jbeta. TCRdb called the immunoSEQ multiplex PCR reads again in MiXCR, with one record for every CDR3 protein. The sample contains 150,000 to 200,000 distinct CDR3 sequences, 90% to 95% of which appear only once. The CDR3 loop spans 17 amino acids. Germline-derived CDR1 and CDR2 are SGHRS and YFSETQ. Losses at the gene ends were 2 bases for V and 8 bases for J; bases not matched to a gene: 13.

The sequenced material came from CD4+ T cells from PBMCs. The V call is TRBV5-1, the J call TRBJ1-6; TRBD1 agrees at 7 bases. This sequence was found in a human donor with Susac syndrome. The CDR3 reads CASSLDIDRVVDSPLHF. As DNA, the CDR3 is TGCGCCAGCAGCTTAGATATCGACAGGGTGGTTGATTCACCCCTCCACTTT.